This T cell receptor (beta chain) was retrieved from a study of technical replicates of blood from several donors. V lost 4 bases to trimming and J lost 4 bases, with 17 bases between them. This CDR3 comprises 16 residues. The germline CDR1 and CDR2 sequences are MDHEN and SYDVKM. The method was immunoSEQ multiplex PCR; TCRdb's version includes in-frame clones alone and lacks a portion of them. Of 75,000 to 90,000 clones in the sample, over 90% were seen once. The sequence was collected from a human donor in good health. The sequencing input was T cells isolated from PBMCs. This sequence joins TRBV28 and TRBJ2-1; maybe TRBD1 (6 bases). The CDR3 region is CASSSGTSYEYNEQFF. The CDR3 DNA reads TGTGCCAGCAGTTCGGGGACATCGTATGAGTACAATGAGCAGTTCTTC.